The entry that follows covers one TCR beta chain sequence. This entry comes from a study of control samples from healthy donors and cancer patients. Clones were read by immunoSEQ multiplex PCR, and TCRdb kept only the in-frame ones, dropping some. The data hold about 55,000 clones, with around 95% observed a single time. V was trimmed by 0 bases and J by 3 bases, leaving 2 bases between them. Per the germline V gene, CDR1 is WNHNN and CDR2 is SYGVQD (reference sequence). The CDR3 loop spans 13 amino acids. Sample: blood. The origin of this receptor is a woman aged 18-29 years in good health. The genes are TRBV10-1 and TRBJ2-2; D remains unclear. The CDR3 loop is CASSESYTGELFF. The DNA of the CDR3 is TGCGCCAGCAGTGAGTCCTACACCGGGGAGCTGTTTTTT.